These T cell receptor beta chains were read from a single sample in a study of response to subunit inactivated influenza vaccine. TCRdb fed the RT-PCR reads into MiXCR, producing one record per CDR3 protein. The sample includes 290,000 or so distinct CDR3 sequences, 22% seen only once; the top ten take about a tenth. The sample in question was PBMCs from blood, obtained approximately 20 months after vaccination. These receptors all stem from a man aged 50-75 years who received an inactivated influenza vaccine. The CDR3 runs from the conserved cysteine through the conserved F or W. D genes are given only for firm matches. A row's size may be missing; if present it is once, few, many or a size class.

size	V	J	D	length	CDR3	DNA
many	TRBV12-3/TRBV12-4	TRBJ1-2	TRBD1	16	CASSLAGTAPNYGYTF	TGTGCCAGCAGTTTGGCCGGGACAGCACCAAACTATGGCTACACCTTC
NA	TRBV10-3	TRBJ1-6	NA	15	CAIKQAGSYNSPLHF	TGTGCCATCAAACAGGCCGGCTCCTATAATTCACCCCTCCACTTT
NA	TRBV4-1	TRBJ1-6	TRBD1	15	CASSQDRGFDSPLHF	TGCGCCAGCAGCCAGGACAGGGGGTTTGATTCACCCCTCCACTTT
NA	TRBV6-1	TRBJ1-1	NA	13	CASSEDGSAEAFF	TGTGCCAGCAGTGAAGATGGGTCAGCTGAAGCTTTCTTT
once	TRBV6-2/TRBV6-3	TRBJ2-5	NA	16	CASSSPTWDPQETQYF	TGTGCCAGCAGTTCCCCAACCTGGGACCCACAAGAGACCCAGTACTTC
few	TRBV6-2/TRBV6-3	TRBJ1-1	NA	15	CASNEEGTVNTEAFF	TGTGCCAGCAACGAAGAGGGGACGGTGAACACTGAAGCTTTCTTT
NA	TRBV7-3	TRBJ2-1	NA	14	CASSLTATYNEQFF	TGTGCCAGCAGCTTAACAGCGACATACAATGAGCAGTTCTTC
many	TRBV10-2	TRBJ2-7	NA	15	CASSESTGLPYEQYF	TGCGCCAGCAGTGAGTCAACAGGCCTACCCTACGAGCAGTACTTC
few	TRBV20-1	TRBJ2-1	TRBD2	16	CSAPHSAGSFYNEQFF	TGCAGTGCTCCTCACTCAGCGGGGAGTTTCTACAATGAGCAGTTCTTC
few	TRBV29-1	TRBJ1-5	NA	12	CSAGGHNQPQHF	TGCAGCGCCGGGGGGCACAATCAGCCCCAGCATTTT
few	TRBV7-9	TRBJ1-5	NA	13	CASSDSYNQPQHF	TGTGCCAGCAGCGACAGCTACAATCAGCCCCAGCATTTT
NA	TRBV5-6	TRBJ2-1	NA	13	CASSLAPQGLQFF	TGTGCCAGCAGCTTGGCCCCCCAGGGGCTTCAGTTCTTC
NA	TRBV28	TRBJ2-5	NA	19	CASSLTRGKVLGYQETQYF	TGTGCCAGCAGTTTAACGCGCGGGAAAGTTCTTGGGTACCAAGAGACCCAGTACTTC
few	TRBV15	TRBJ1-4	TRBD1	16	CATSSETGGAGEKLFF	TGTGCCACCAGCAGCGAAACAGGGGGCGCGGGTGAAAAACTGTTTTTT
few	TRBV29-1	TRBJ1-2	TRBD1	13	CSVDGQGVGGYTF	TGCAGCGTTGATGGCCAGGGGGTCGGCGGCTACACCTTC
once	TRBV10-2	TRBJ2-2	TRBD1	15	CASSTTGTGTGELFF	TGCGCCAGCAGTACGACCGGGACAGGGACCGGGGAGCTGTTTTTT
many	TRBV29-1	TRBJ1-2	NA	12	CSVVAEDYGYTF	TGCAGCGTTGTTGCCGAAGACTATGGCTACACCTTC
few	TRBV7-9	TRBJ1-6	NA	16	CASSAKPGLNNSPLHF	TGTGCCAGCAGCGCAAAACCGGGACTAAATAATTCACCCCTCCACTTT
few	TRBV3-1	TRBJ2-5	NA	15	CASSPTPGVGETQYF	TGTGCCAGCAGCCCAACCCCGGGGGTAGGAGAGACCCAGTACTTC
few	TRBV2	TRBJ2-1	NA	13	CASNPGATNEQFF	TGTGCCAGCAACCCTGGGGCCACCAATGAGCAGTTCTTC
few	TRBV20-1	TRBJ2-3	NA	15	CSAEDIYTSTDTQYF	TGCAGTGCGGAGGACATTTATACTAGCACAGATACGCAGTATTTT
NA	TRBV4-1	TRBJ1-4	TRBD1	15	CASSRTGTGREKLFF	TGCGCCAGCAGCCGGACCGGGACAGGGCGAGAAAAACTGTTTTTT
NA	TRBV5-5	TRBJ2-6	NA	18	CASSFIGKLLSGANVLTF	TGTGCCAGCAGCTTTATCGGAAAACTACTCTCTGGGGCCAACGTCCTGACTTTC
few	TRBV6-1	TRBJ2-1	NA	14	CASNERGLYNEQFF	TGTGCCAGCAACGAACGTGGACTGTACAATGAGCAGTTCTTC
few	TRBV11-2	TRBJ1-1	TRBD1	17	CASSLMGGTGGSTEAFF	TGTGCCAGCAGCTTAATGGGGGGCACAGGGGGGTCCACTGAAGCTTTCTTT
few	TRBV12-3/TRBV12-4	TRBJ1-1	NA	15	CASSFGGMGNTEAFF	TGTGCCAGCAGTTTTGGGGGGATGGGGAACACTGAAGCTTTCTTT
few	TRBV11-3	TRBJ2-2	NA	13	CASSSTVGGELFF	TGTGCCAGCAGCTCCACTGTCGGCGGGGAGCTGTTTTTT
NA	TRBV20-1	TRBJ1-5	NA	10	CSAGAAPQHF	TGCAGTGCTGGGGCGGCGCCCCAGCATTTT
NA	TRBV5-1	TRBJ1-2	NA	14	CASSPEVGGYGYTF	TGCGCCAGCAGCCCCGAGGTGGGGGGCTATGGCTACACCTTC
few	TRBV29-1	TRBJ1-1	NA	14	CSVERAVANTEAFF	TGCAGCGTTGAAAGAGCGGTCGCGAACACTGAAGCTTTCTTT
many	TRBV4-2	TRBJ1-1	NA	13	CASSQDGGTEAFF	TGTGCCAGCAGCCAAGACGGGGGCACTGAAGCTTTCTTT
few	TRBV12-3/TRBV12-4	TRBJ2-1	NA	15	CASSLEQSSYNEQFF	TGTGCCAGCAGTTTGGAACAGAGCTCCTACAATGAGCAGTTCTTC
NA	TRBV29-1	TRBJ2-5	TRBD2	18	CSVGSDREAVLYQETQYF	TGCAGCGTTGGGAGTGACCGGGAGGCCGTCCTGTACCAAGAGACCCAGTACTTC
few	TRBV20-1	TRBJ2-4	NA	15	CSARGPSLAKNIQYF	TGCAGTGCTAGAGGCCCTAGCCTAGCCAAAAACATTCAGTACTTC
few	TRBV27	TRBJ1-4	NA	13	CASSLRRNEKLFF	TGTGCCAGCAGTTTAAGACGGAATGAAAAACTGTTTTTT
NA	TRBV7-8	TRBJ1-1	NA	15	CASSTLLRDDTEAFF	TGTGCCAGCAGCACCCTATTACGGGACGACACTGAAGCTTTCTTT
few	TRBV10-3	TRBJ1-1	NA	12	CAISSSGGEAFF	TGTGCCATCAGTTCGTCGGGGGGAGAAGCTTTCTTT
NA	TRBV28	TRBJ2-4	NA	15	CASSLRWGAKNIQYF	TGTGCCAGCAGTTTACGTTGGGGAGCCAAAAACATTCAGTACTTC
once	TRBV6-1	TRBJ2-7	NA	14	CASSPRDPTYEQYF	TGTGCCAGCAGTCCCCGGGACCCCACGTACGAGCAGTACTTC
many	TRBV20-1	TRBJ1-1	NA	14	CSASKGSRNTEAFF	TGCAGTGCTAGTAAGGGGTCCAGAAACACTGAAGCTTTCTTT
NA	TRBV6-1	TRBJ1-2	TRBD1	14	CASTRDRGSDGYTF	TGTGCCAGCACCAGAGACAGGGGTTCTGATGGCTACACCTTC
NA	TRBV20-1	TRBJ2-5	TRBD2	16	CSARVLAGGPMETQYF	TGCAGTGCTAGAGTGCTAGCGGGAGGGCCTATGGAGACCCAGTACTTC
NA	TRBV29-1	TRBJ2-7	TRBD1	18	CSVESRDRGRGGRYQQYF	TGCAGCGTTGAGTCCCGGGACAGGGGGCGGGGGGGTCGATATCAGCAGTACTTC
once	TRBV5-6	TRBJ2-1	NA	14	CASSLELGSHEQFF	TGTGCCAGCAGCTTGGAGCTAGGGAGTCATGAGCAGTTCTTC
NA	TRBV11-1	TRBJ1-4	NA	12	CASSRDVGKLFF	TGTGCCAGCAGCCGGGACGTCGGAAAACTGTTTTTT
NA	TRBV30	TRBJ1-6	TRBD1	16	CASHRGQALPNSPLHF	TGTGCCTCACACAGAGGACAGGCCTTGCCGAATTCACCCCTCCACTTT
few	TRBV12-3/TRBV12-4	TRBJ2-3	NA	16	CASRGRDTQSTDTQYF	TGTGCCAGCAGGGGACGGGACACCCAGAGCACAGATACGCAGTATTTT
NA	TRBV5-5	TRBJ1-3	NA	16	CASSLEEGISGNTIYF	TGTGCCAGCAGCTTGGAAGAGGGTATCTCTGGAAACACCATATATTTT
few	TRBV4-1	TRBJ1-1	NA	15	CASSQTGHTNTEAFF	TGCGCCAGCAGCCAAACGGGACACACTAACACTGAAGCTTTCTTT
few	TRBV7-9	TRBJ1-4	NA	16	CASNAEGTGTNEKLFF	TGTGCCAGCAACGCCGAGGGGACGGGAACTAATGAAAAACTGTTTTTT
few	TRBV4-3	TRBJ1-1	NA	12	CASRGGTTEAFF	TGCGCCAGCCGGGGGGGAACCACTGAAGCTTTCTTT
many	TRBV11-2	TRBJ1-3	NA	14	CASSFDSSGNTIYF	TGTGCCAGCAGCTTCGACAGCTCTGGAAACACCATATATTTT
NA	TRBV27	TRBJ1-2	NA	15	CASSPSRFPYYGYTF	TGTGCCAGCAGCCCTTCTAGGTTTCCTTACTATGGCTACACCTTC
few	TRBV5-1	TRBJ2-7	TRBD1	14	CASSMTGQDYEQYF	TGCGCCAGCAGCATGACGGGACAGGACTACGAGCAGTACTTC